These 26 T cell receptor beta chains were sequenced from one sample in a study of T cell changes during pregnancy in multiple sclerosis. The data were produced by immunoSEQ multiplex PCR, yet TCRdb's version contains in-frame clones alone and is incomplete. This sample has about 21,000 clones, with 85% to 95% found just once. The sample consisted of CD4+ T cells from peripheral blood mononuclear cells, taken in the third trimester of pregnancy. These receptors were obtained from a female donor with multiple sclerosis, enrolled in a pregnancy study.

The chain couples TRBV7-9 to TRBJ2-1; 7 nucleotides line up with TRBD2. This CDR3 comprises 16 residues. V was pared by 6 bases and J by 5 bases, with 13 bases of the junction left unmatched. Germline V lookup: CDR1 SEHNR, CDR2 FQNEAQ (reference sequence). DNA for the CDR3: TGTGCCAGCAGAGCCAACTGGTGGCGGGGGAACAATGAGCAGTTCTTC. Translation: CASRANWWRGNNEQFF.

To note about this clone: Compared with germline, one end of the junction differs, possibly owing to a read error. The chain is built from TRBV11-3 and TRBJ2-7; perhaps TRBD2 as D (7 bases). This CDR3 region has 13 residues. The germline V gene has CDR1 SGHNT and CDR2 YENEEA. CDR3 sequence (DNA): TGTGCCAGCAGCTCTTTAGGGGGGGACAAGTTGAACTTC. Residues: CASSSLGGDKLNF.

The chain links TRBV7-9 to TRBJ1-1, with 10 bases fitting TRBD1. CDR1 and CDR2 from the germline V gene are SEHNR and FQNEAQ (reference sequence). The J segment lost 11 bases and the V segment lost 6 bases, leaving 9 bases of the junction unmatched. This CDR3 has 13 amino acids. As DNA, the CDR3 is TGTGCCAGCAGTGCGGGACAGGGGATGGGTGCTTTCTTT. Its translation: CASSAGQGMGAFF. The full variable domain, its missing parts supplied by reference TRBV7-9 and TRBJ1-1, is DTGVSQNPRHKITKRGQNVTFRCDPISEHNRLYWYRQTLGQGPEFLTYFQNEAQLEKSRLLSDRFSAERPKGSFSTLEIQRTEQGDSAMYLCASSAGQGMGAFFGQGTRLTVV.

The chain joins TRBV15 to TRBJ1-2; D unresolved. From germline, CDR1 is LNHNV and CDR2 YYDKDF (reference sequence). This CDR3 region has 13 residues. Trimming pared 1 base from V and 4 bases from J, leaving 7 bases between. CDR3 in amino acids: CATSRVASYGYTF. CDR3 coding DNA: TGTGCCACCAGCAGAGTTGCCAGCTATGGCTACACCTTC. The variable domain in full, completed from reference TRBV15 and TRBJ1-2, reads DAMVIQNPRYQVTQFGKPVTLSCSQTLNHNVMYWYQQKSSQAPKLLFHYYDKDFNNEADTPDNFQSRRPNTSFCFLDIRSPGLGDTAMYLCATSRVASYGYTFGSGTRLTVV.

This sequence joins TRBV7-9 and TRBJ1-4; D perhaps matches TRBD1 (6 bases). The CDR3 extends over 15 amino acids. Germline CDR1 reads SEHNR; CDR2 reads FQNEAQ (reference sequence). V lost 2 bases and J 5 bases, leaving 12 bases between the germline ends. Written as DNA, the CDR3 is TGTGCCAGCAGCTTATTAGGGACACCCAATGAAAAACTGTTTTTT. Translating it yields CASSLLGTPNEKLFF.

The chain joins TRBV7-3 to TRBJ2-3; D perhaps matches TRBD1 (6 bases). Germline loops: CDR1 SGHTA, CDR2 FQGTGA. Trimming took off 2 bases at V and 0 bases at J, with 15 bases between the two ends. The CDR3 totals 17 residues. CDR3 residues: CASSLYARGTSTDTQYF. The CDR3, as DNA: TGTGCCAGCAGCTTATACGCCAGGGGTACGAGCACAGATACGCAGTATTTT.

CDR3 sequence (DNA): TGCAGCGTTGCCGGAGGTTTAGATTCACCCCTCCACTTT. Encoded protein: CSVAGGLDSPLHF. The V gene is TRBV29-1, the J gene TRBJ1-6, with D hard to call. CDR3 length: 13 amino acids. V shed 4 bases and J shed 8 bases, with 12 bases lying between them. Germline V gene sequence: CDR1 SQVTM, CDR2 ANQGSEA.

This clone was observed once. The V and J genes are TRBV6-6 and TRBJ1-5; the match to TRBD1 covers 8 bases. This CDR3 has 15 residues. V lost 6 bases, J lost 6 bases, and 10 bases stayed unmatched. CDR1 is MNHNY, CDR2 SVGAGI, per germline (reference sequence). This CDR3 is CASSRDRSLGQPQHF. DNA for the CDR3: TGTGCCAGCAGCCGGGACAGGTCCCTGGGTCAGCCCCAGCATTTT.

The rearrangement links TRBV10-1 to TRBJ2-2, with D perhaps matching TRBD2 (5 bases). The ends were cut back, 4 bases at V and 3 bases at J, with 6 bases in the middle. Germline CDR1 WNHNN, CDR2 SYGVQD (reference sequence). This CDR3 has 13 residues. The CDR3 spells CASSGEYTGELFF. As DNA, the CDR3 is TGCGCCAGCAGTGGGGAGTACACCGGGGAGCTGTTTTTT.

The chain has TRBV28 and TRBJ2-5; 11 nucleotides match TRBD2. Germline V gives CDR1 MDHEN, CDR2 SYDVKM. The V segment lost 5 bases and the J segment 2 bases; nucleotides outside the gene matches: 13. This CDR3 spans 18 amino acids. Here the CDR3 reads CASSPAGVSGGGQETQYF. The CDR3 nucleotides are TGTGCCAGCAGTCCAGCAGGGGTTAGCGGGGGGGGTCAAGAGACCCAGTACTTC.

The chain combines TRBV18 with TRBJ1-2, with D possibly matching TRBD1 (6 bases). Germline V lookup: CDR1 KGHSH, CDR2 LQKENI. Deletions cut 6 bases from V and 5 bases from J, with 22 bases between. There are 16 residues in the CDR3. As DNA, the CDR3 is TGTGCCAGCTCTCCCGGGACACCGGATTTTTGGTATGGCTACACCTTC. Protein: CASSPGTPDFWYGYTF.

The J gene is TRBJ2-1, the V gene TRBV11-3; possible D gene TRBD1, 5 bases. The germline V gene encodes CDR1 SGHNT and CDR2 YENEEA. Trimming stripped 4 bases from V and 8 bases from J, with 12 bases between. This CDR3 comprises 13 residues. The CDR3 region is CASSSTGRDEQFF. CDR3 nucleotide sequence: TGTGCCAGCAGCTCGACCGGCAGGGATGAGCAGTTCTTC.

The gene calls are TRBV2 and TRBJ1-4, with TRBD1 identical over 7 bases. Looked up from germline, CDR1 is SNHLY and CDR2 is FYNNEI. The length of the CDR3 is 14 residues. V was clipped by 6 bases and J by 6 bases; unmatched bases: 7. The CDR3 loop reads CASSLDRADEKLFF. CDR3 in DNA: TGTGCCAGCAGCTTAGACAGGGCGGATGAAAAACTGTTTTTT.

CDR3 DNA sequence: TGTGCCAGCAGCCGTATTGGGACAGGATATGGCTACACCTTC. This codes for CASSRIGTGYGYTF. The rearrangement uses TRBV5-4 and TRBJ1-2, with 8 bases aligning to TRBD1. This CDR3 spans 14 amino acids. Looked up from germline, CDR1 is SGHNT and CDR2 is YYREEE (reference sequence). The ends lost 4 bases at V and 5 bases at J; junction bases unmatched: 7.

The gene calls are TRBV19 and TRBJ1-6, with TRBD1 matching over 11 bases. Germline lookup yields CDR1 LNHDA and CDR2 SQIVND (reference sequence). CDR3 length: 18 amino acids. Germline trimming cut 5 bases from V and 0 bases from J; bases unmatched to any gene: 6. Written as DNA, the CDR3 is TGTGCCAGTAGTCACGGGACAGGGGGGTACTCCTATAATTCACCCCTCCACTTT. Translating gives CASSHGTGGYSYNSPLHF.

This sequence joins TRBV6-4 and TRBJ2-3, with 9 bases fitting TRBD2. Trimming removed 1 base from V and 4 bases from J; junction bases left unmatched: 3. CDR3 length equals 15 residues. CDR1 is MRHNA and CDR2 is SNTAGT in the germline V gene. In DNA, the CDR3 is TGTGCCAGCAGTGACTTTGCGGGGGGGCCAGATACGCAGTATTTT. This gives the protein CASSDFAGGPDTQYF.

This clone was recorded once. V usage is TRBV9 and J usage is TRBJ1-6, with 7 nucleotides matching TRBD1. The trim removed 4 bases at V and 7 bases at J, leaving 5 bases unmatched. Germline lookup yields CDR1 SGDLS and CDR2 YYNGEE. The CDR3 contains 14 residues. In DNA form, the CDR3 reads TGTGCCAGCAGCAGGGGACAGCTCAATTCACCCCTCCACTTT. Residues: CASSRGQLNSPLHF.

V and J are TRBV18 and TRBJ1-1, with D possibly TRBD1 on 5 matching bases. The CDR3 totals 15 residues. Looked up from germline, CDR1 is KGHSH and CDR2 is LQKENI. Trimming shortened V by 3 bases and J by 1 base, and 12 bases separated the two germline ends. DNA of the CDR3: TGTGCCAGCTCACCCCTACAGGACCCGAACACTGAAGCTTTCTTT. This codes for CASSPLQDPNTEAFF.

The V gene is TRBV19, the J gene TRBJ2-2, with D perhaps TRBD1 (6 bases). The CDR3 has 18 amino acids. The germline CDR1 and CDR2 sequences are LNHDA and SQIVND (reference sequence). V gave up 2 bases and J gave up 0 bases, with 16 bases separating them. As DNA, the CDR3 is TGTGCCAGTAGTATACCAGCGTTCTGGGACACGAACACCGGGGAGCTGTTTTTT. Protein product: CASSIPAFWDTNTGELFF.

This rearrangement joins TRBV2 to TRBJ2-3; 8 nucleotides align to TRBD2. Trimming cost V 9 bases and J 0 bases; bases outside gene matches: 11. The CDR3 consists of 16 residues. Germline V CDR1 and CDR2: SNHLY, FYNNEI. CDR3 nucleotide sequence: TGTGCCAGAGCCTTAACTAGCGGAGCTAGCACAGATACGCAGTATTTT. Its translation: CARALTSGASTDTQYF.

The V and J genes are TRBV9 and TRBJ1-5, with D uncertain. The CDR3 length is 12 residues. The V gene lost 7 bases and the J gene lost 1 base, with 6 bases spanning the gap. Germline values: CDR1 SGDLS, CDR2 YYNGEE. CDR3 sequence (DNA): TGTGCCAGCGGGGAGAGCAATCAGCCCCAGCATTTT. Translation: CASGESNQPQHF.

The CDR3 nucleotides are TGTGCCAGCAGCCCTATGGGGGGGACCTCGTCCGGGGAGCTGTTTTTT. Amino acid sequence: CASSPMGGTSSGELFF. The chain recombines TRBV7-3 with TRBJ2-2; 7 nucleotides align to TRBD2. CDR3 length equals 16 residues. Per the germline V gene, CDR1 is SGHTA and CDR2 is FQGTGA. Unmatched junction bases numbered 12, after V lost 5 bases and J lost 6 bases.

The chain recombines TRBV2 with TRBJ1-5; 9 bases match TRBD1. V was pared by 5 bases and J by 5 bases, with 10 bases of the junction left unmatched. Looked up from germline, CDR1 is SNHLY and CDR2 is FYNNEI. The CDR3 contains 16 residues. The CDR3 sequence is CASSSITGTGHQPQHF. The CDR3 DNA is TGTGCCAGCAGTTCGATTACCGGGACAGGGCATCAGCCCCAGCATTTT.

V is TRBV4-2 and J is TRBJ1-4; D is perhaps TRBD1 (6 bases). The germline V gene encodes CDR1 LGHNA and CDR2 YNFKEQ. The ends were cut back, 2 bases at V and 8 bases at J, with 15 bases in the middle. The CDR3 contains 15 residues. In DNA, the CDR3 is TGTGCCAGCAGCCAATCGGGGGGGGGCGAGGAAAAACTGTTTTTT. It codes for CASSQSGGGEEKLFF.

The chain couples TRBV6-5 to TRBJ1-6; no firm D call. V was trimmed by 2 bases and J by 6 bases, leaving 5 bases between them. The CDR3 extends over 13 amino acids. Germline V gene data show CDR1 as MNHEY and CDR2 as SVGAGI. CDR3 DNA: TGTGCCAGCAGTTACAGCTTTAATTCACCCCTCCACTTT. Amino acids: CASSYSFNSPLHF.

The genes are TRBV2 and TRBJ2-1; 10 bases align to TRBD1. CDR3 length: 15 amino acids. V shed 6 bases, J shed 5 bases, and the junction held 7 bases outside the gene matches. Germline-derived CDR1 and CDR2 are SNHLY and FYNNEI. The CDR3 spells CASSRDRGGNNEQFF. CDR3 coding DNA: TGTGCCAGCAGCCGGGACAGGGGTGGGAACAATGAGCAGTTCTTC.